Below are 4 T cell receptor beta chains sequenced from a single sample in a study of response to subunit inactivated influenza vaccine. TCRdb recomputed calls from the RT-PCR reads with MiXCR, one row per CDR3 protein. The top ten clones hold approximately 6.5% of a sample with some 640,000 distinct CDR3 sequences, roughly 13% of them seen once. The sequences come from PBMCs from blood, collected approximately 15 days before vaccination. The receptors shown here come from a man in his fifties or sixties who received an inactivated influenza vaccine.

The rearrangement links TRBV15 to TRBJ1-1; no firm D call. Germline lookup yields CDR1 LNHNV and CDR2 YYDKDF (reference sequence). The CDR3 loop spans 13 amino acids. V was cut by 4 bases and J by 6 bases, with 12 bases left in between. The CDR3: CATSTREDAEAFF. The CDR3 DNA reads TGTGCCACCAGCACCCGAGAGGATGCTGAAGCTTTCTTT.

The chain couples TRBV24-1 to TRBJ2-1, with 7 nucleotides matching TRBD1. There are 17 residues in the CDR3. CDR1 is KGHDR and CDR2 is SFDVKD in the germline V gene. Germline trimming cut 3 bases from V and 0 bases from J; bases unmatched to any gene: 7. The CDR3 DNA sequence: TGTGCCACCAGTGATGCAGCCACAGGGGCCTCCTACAATGAGCAGTTCTTC. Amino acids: CATSDAATGASYNEQFF.

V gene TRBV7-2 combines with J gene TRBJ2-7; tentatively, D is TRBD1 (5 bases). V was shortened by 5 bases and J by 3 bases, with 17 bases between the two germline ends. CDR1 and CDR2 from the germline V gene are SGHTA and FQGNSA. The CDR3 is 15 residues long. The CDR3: CASSGTQGVGYEQYF. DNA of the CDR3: TGTGCCAGCAGCGGAACTCAGGGTGTAGGCTACGAGCAGTACTTC.

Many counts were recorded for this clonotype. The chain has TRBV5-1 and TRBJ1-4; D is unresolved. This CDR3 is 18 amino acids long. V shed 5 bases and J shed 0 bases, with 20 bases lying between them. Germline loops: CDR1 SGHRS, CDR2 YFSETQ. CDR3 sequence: CASSADLIGTTTNEKLFF. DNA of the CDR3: TGCGCCAGCAGTGCGGACTTAATTGGAACAACAACTAATGAAAAACTGTTTTTT.